This TCR beta chain was recovered during a study of regulatory and conventional T cells in RAG deficiency. Study-wide findings and caveats: Treg unique TCR beta sequences were about 100-fold fewer in Omenn syndrome and CID/AS patients than controls. Omenn patients showed >90% Treg-Tconv overlap and shorter CDR3 lengths. Control T-cell subsets had markedly higher Shannon entropy and lower Simpson indices than RAG-deficient patients.

Blood CD4+ CD25-high CD127-low regulatory T cells supplied the genomic DNA template. Germline values: CDR1 MNHEY, CDR2 SVGAGI. The CDR3 extends over 15 amino acids. The V and J ends lost 5 bases and 4 bases, in that order; junction bases with no gene match: 5. A remark on this clone: Its antigen is unknown.

Sequenced by immunoSEQ multiplex PCR; TCRdb stores in-frame clones only, minus some. The sample carries about 7,100 clones, around 91% recorded once. The data were also submitted as part of a second study, on regulatory T cells. This second study notes: Amplification used 52 TRBV primers and 13 TRBJ primers.

This clonotype was sampled from a human donor in good health. The chain carries TRBV6-5 and TRBJ2-1; TRBD1 matches 10 bases. Sequences were obtained from CD127- CD25+ CD4+ Tregs sorted from blood. This chain's CDR3 is CASSARDRGYNEQFF. The CDR3 DNA is TGTGCCAGCAGTGCCCGGGACAGGGGATACAATGAGCAGTTCTTC.